What follows describes a single T cell receptor beta chain. Its antigen is as yet unknown. This specimen comes from a study of regulatory T cells in long-lasting Graves disease. Overall study results and limits: There was favoring of TRBV28, TRBJ1-2 and TRBJ2-5 in persistent disease. Possibly, accuracy suffered from the small sample size.

As for time point: newly diagnosed GD, antithyroid drugs for less than 3 months. With RNA extracted from PBMCs as input, the TCR library was made. In building TCR beta libraries, iRepertoire HTBI primers were used together with Arm-PCR of CDR3 regions. TCRdb processed the multiplex PCR reads anew with MiXCR; each CDR3 protein has one entry. The repertoire holds 400,000 to 500,000 distinct CDR3 sequences, with 14% as singletons. Unmatched junction bases numbered 9, after V lost 5 bases and J lost 0 bases. The V gene's germline CDR1 is SGHVS and CDR2 FNYEAQ. CDR3 size: 17 residues. The sample was also linked to a second study, of T cells in Graves' hyperthyroidism and ophthalmopathy. In that study: Through a model of 13 V-J features, ophthalmopathy was separated from stable hyperthyroidism. Progression to ophthalmopathy was predicted a median of 6.5 months early.

The rearrangement links TRBV7-6 to TRBJ2-3, with 9 bases identical to TRBD2. This clonotype was obtained from a woman aged 50 to 60 with Graves disease. Here the sequenced sample was peripheral blood mononuclear cells (PBMCs), taken at new diagnosis, from a patient treated with antithyroid drugs. The CDR3 spells CASSPSTSGYSTDTQYF. The CDR3 region has the DNA TGTGCCAGCAGCCCTAGTACTAGCGGGTATAGCACAGATACGCAGTATTTT.